At least ten counts were recorded for the clone carrying this TCR beta chain. Its antigen is not known. This entry is derived from a study of human T cells and chemical hapten exposure. Study information: Sensitization was performed using 2% DPC on a 2 cm by 2 cm upper inner arm skin site. Study findings and constraints: Counts of expanded TCRs at PT1 were positively correlated with patch test score.

Sample time point: patch test 1, 2 weeks after DPC sensitization. Treatment reported: therapeutic diphenylcyclopropenone sensitization with weekly scalp DPC. Samples of blood were obtained prior to the application of each patch test. This CDR3 has 15 residues. TCRdb re-called the RACE reads through MiXCR, storing one row per CDR3 protein. The sample records some 380,000 distinct CDR3 sequences, approximately 4.4% being singletons. Sequenced here: whole blood, sampled in connection with sensitization to the hapten diphenylcyclopropenone (DPC). The chain employs TRBV12-3 or TRBV12-4 and TRBJ2-6, with 10 bases lining up with TRBD1. The receptor comes from a woman in her fifties or sixties with alopecia areata. Some clones in this sample may be carry-over from other donors' samples. CDR3 residues: CSSGQGFPGANVLTF. CDR3 coding DNA: TGTTCATCGGGACAGGGGTTCCCTGGGGCCAACGTCCTGACTTTC.